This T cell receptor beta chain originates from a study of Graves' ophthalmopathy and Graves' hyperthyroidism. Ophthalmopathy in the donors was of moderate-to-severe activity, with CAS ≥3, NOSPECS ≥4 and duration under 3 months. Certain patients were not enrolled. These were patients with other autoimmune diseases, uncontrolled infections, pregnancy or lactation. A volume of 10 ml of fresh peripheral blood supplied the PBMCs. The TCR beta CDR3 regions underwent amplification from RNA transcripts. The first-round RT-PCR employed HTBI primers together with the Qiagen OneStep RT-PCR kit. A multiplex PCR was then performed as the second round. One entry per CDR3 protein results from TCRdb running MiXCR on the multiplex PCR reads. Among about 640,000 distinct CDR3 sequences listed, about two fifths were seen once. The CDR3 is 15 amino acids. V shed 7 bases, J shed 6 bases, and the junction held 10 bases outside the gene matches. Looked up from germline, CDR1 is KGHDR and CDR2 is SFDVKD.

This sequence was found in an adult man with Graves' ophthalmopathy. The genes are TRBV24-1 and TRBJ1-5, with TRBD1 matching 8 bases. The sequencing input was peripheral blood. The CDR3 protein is CATSSRQGSTQPQHF. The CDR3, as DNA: TGTGCCACCAGCAGCCGACAGGGGTCGACTCAGCCCCAGCATTTT.